The 26 T cell receptor beta chains listed next were all sequenced from one sample in a study of blood T cells in healthy people across ages. Together with a sample-barcoded 5' primer, a J-beta primer mix was included in a second PCR lasting about 6 to 11 cycles. One entry per CDR3 protein results from TCRdb running MiXCR on the 5' RACE reads. The sample shows 650,000 or so distinct CDR3 sequences, 45% to 60% of them seen only once. Specimen: blood. The receptors shown here come from a woman older than 75 in good health.

The chain carries TRBV13 and TRBJ2-1; 7 nucleotides match TRBD1. V shed 4 bases and J 4 bases; nucleotides not matched to a gene: 7. The CDR3 totals 15 residues. Germline CDR1 and CDR2: PRHDT and FYEKMQ (reference sequence). The CDR3 sequence is CASSSDRDSYNEQFF. In nucleotides, the CDR3 is TGTGCCAGCAGCTCCGACCGGGACAGTTACAATGAGCAGTTCTTC.

Regarding this clonotype: A much larger clone is a single base away; this may be a read error. The chain joins TRBV9 to TRBJ2-7; 9 nucleotides line up with TRBD2. This CDR3 spans 15 amino acids. V lost 2 bases, J lost 7 bases, and 10 bases stayed unmatched. The germline gives CDR1 SGDLS, CDR2 YYNGEE. CDR3 sequence: CASSVLGGGGNEQYF. In nucleotides, the CDR3 is TGTGCCAGCAGCGTTCTTGGCGGGGGGGGCAATGAGCAGTACTTC. The full variable domain, rest sourced from reference TRBV9 and TRBJ2-7, is DSGVTQTPKHLITATGQRVTLRCSPRSGDLSVYWYQQSLDQGLQFLIQYYNGEERAKGNILERFSAQQFPDLHSELNLSSLELGDSALYFCASSVLGGGGNEQYFGPGTRLTVT.

There are a few counts of this clonotype. A read error may explain this, as a much larger clone is one base away. The V gene is TRBV11-2, the J gene TRBJ2-1; TRBD2 aligns across 9 bases. The end of the DNA fits TRBJ2-7 better, so the J call may be wrong. Germline V CDR1 and CDR2: SGHAT, FQNNGV. The CDR3 contains 16 residues. CDR3 DNA sequence: TGTGCCAGCAGCTTAAGGCTAGCGGGGATCTACAATGAGCAGTACTTC. This encodes CASSLRLAGIYNEQYF.

The rearrangement joins TRBV15 to TRBJ2-7; D is perhaps TRBD1 (5 bases). CDR1 LNHNV and CDR2 YYDKDF come from the germline V gene (reference sequence). The CDR3 runs to 12 residues. The ends were cut back, 8 bases at V and 1 base at J, with 9 bases in the middle. The CDR3 coding sequence is TGTGCCACCGCTGGACAATCCTACGAGCAGTACTTC. Translating it yields CATAGQSYEQYF.

The chain couples TRBV7-9 to TRBJ1-3; D ambiguous. With 5 bases removed from V and 0 bases from J, the gap between germline ends came to 8 bases. The CDR3 consists of 14 residues. The V gene's germline CDR1 is SEHNR and CDR2 FQNEAQ (reference sequence). The CDR3 DNA follows: TGTGCCAGCAGCATGAGTGCCTCTGGAAACACCATATATTTT. Translation: CASSMSASGNTIYF.

CDR3 region: CAISEGTSADNEQFF. Written as DNA, the CDR3 is TGTGCCATCAGTGAGGGGACTAGTGCCGACAATGAGCAGTTCTTC. The rearrangement joins TRBV10-3 to TRBJ2-1; 8 nucleotides line up with TRBD2. CDR1 is ENHRY, CDR2 SYGVKD, per germline. The CDR3 spans 15 residues. The junction had 5 bases not matched to a gene; V was cut back by 2 bases and J by 5 bases.

The V gene is TRBV7-2, the J gene TRBJ2-1; 9 positions agree with TRBD2. CDR1 and CDR2 from the germline V gene are SGHTA and FQGNSA. The J segment lost 8 bases and the V segment lost 3 bases, leaving 8 bases of the junction unmatched. The CDR3 totals 15 residues. For the CDR3, the DNA is TGTGCCAGCAGCTTTAGCGGGGGTTTTATGGATGAGCAGTTCTTC. Translation: CASSFSGGFMDEQFF.

This clonotype has a single count. The chain carries TRBV4-3 and TRBJ2-1; D is perhaps TRBD2 (6 bases). This CDR3 has 15 residues. Per the germline V gene, CDR1 is LGHNA and CDR2 is YSLEER. Trimming shortened V by 4 bases and J by 4 bases, and 14 bases separated the two germline ends. In nucleotides, the CDR3 is TGCGCCAGCAGCCCCCGAGGCGGGGTATACAATGAGCAGTTCTTC. Protein: CASSPRGGVYNEQFF.

This clonotype was found once. The chain is built from TRBV7-3 and TRBJ2-1; the match to TRBD2 covers 10 bases. Germline V lookup: CDR1 SGHTA, CDR2 FQGTGA. V shed 5 bases, J shed 8 bases, and the junction held 9 bases outside the gene matches. This CDR3 contains 15 residues. For the CDR3, the DNA is TGTGCCAGCAGCCCACGACTAGCGGGTGCCCATGAGCAGTTCTTC. Translating gives CASSPRLAGAHEQFF. The entire variable domain, with the rest obtained from reference TRBV7-3 and TRBJ2-1, is as follows: GAGVSQTPSNKVTEKGKYVELRCDPISGHTALYWYRQSLGQGPEFLIYFQGTGAADDSGLPNDRFFAVRPEGSVSTLKIQRTERGDSAVYLCASSPRLAGAHEQFFGPGTRLTVL.

A few counts support this clonotype. The chain uses TRBV25-1 and TRBJ2-1, with 8 bases that match TRBD2. The germline V gene encodes CDR1 MGHDK and CDR2 SYGVNS. This CDR3 comprises 12 residues. J was trimmed by 15 bases and V by 4 bases; bases with no gene match: 8. The CDR3 nucleotides read TGTGCCAGCAGTGGGACTAGCCTCATACCGTTCTTC. This gives the protein CASSGTSLIPFF.

Comments on this clonotype: This may arise from a read error, as a much more abundant clone is one base away. The V call is TRBV6-2 or TRBV6-3, the J call TRBJ2-1; tentatively, D is TRBD1 (6 bases). This CDR3 spans 17 amino acids. The ends were cut back, 5 bases at V and 5 bases at J, with 22 bases in the middle. Germline V gene data show CDR1 as MNHEY and CDR2 as SVGEGT. The CDR3 is CASSPLAARGIHNEQFF. Here the CDR3 DNA reads TGTGCCAGCAGTCCTCTCGCCGCCAGGGGTATCCACAATGAGCAGTTCTTC.

The chain has TRBV24-1 and TRBJ2-1, with D tentatively TRBD2 (6 bases). CDR3 length: 16 amino acids. V was shortened by 6 bases and J by 1 base, with 15 bases between the two germline ends. The germline gives CDR1 KGHDR, CDR2 SFDVKD. CDR3 sequence: CATSPAASESYNEQFF. In DNA form, the CDR3 reads TGTGCCACCAGTCCAGCGGCTAGCGAATCCTACAATGAGCAGTTCTTC.

This chain links TRBV20-1 with TRBJ2-5, with 7 bases fitting TRBD2. Germline CDR1 reads DFQATT; CDR2 reads SNEGSKA (reference sequence). The length of the CDR3 is 18 residues. V lost 2 bases to trimming and J lost 5 bases; unmatched junction nucleotides: 20. Written as DNA, the CDR3 is TGCAGTGCTAGAAGGGGCGAAGCTCTTGGCGGGGGACGGGAGACCCAGTACTTC. Amino acids: CSARRGEALGGGRETQYF.

The chain couples TRBV5-1 to TRBJ2-2; 7 positions agree with TRBD2. With 4 bases clipped from V and 7 bases from J, the junction kept 4 bases outside the gene matches. This CDR3 has 13 amino acids. CDR1 is SGHRS and CDR2 is YFSETQ in the germline V gene. The CDR3 loop is CASSKLANGELFF. The CDR3 DNA follows: TGCGCCAGCAGCAAACTAGCGAACGGGGAGCTGTTTTTT.

The chain carries TRBV7-2 and TRBJ2-7, with 8 nucleotides matching TRBD2. Germline V gene lookup returns CDR1 SGHTA and CDR2 FQGNSA. J was trimmed by 6 bases and V by 0 bases; bases with no gene match: 10. The CDR3 has 16 amino acids. The DNA of the CDR3 is TGTGCCAGCAGCTTAGCGGGGAGCGGGAGTCCCCCCGAGCAGTACTTC. Its translation is CASSLAGSGSPPEQYF.

Points on this clonotype: Possible read error: a much larger clone is one base away. The rearrangement links TRBV7-9 to TRBJ1-1; no definite D call. Germline V gives CDR1 SEHNR, CDR2 FQNEAQ (reference sequence). This CDR3 has 12 residues. The CDR3 bases are TGTGCCGGCAGCTTATTGGGCACTGAAGCTTTCTTT. Amino acids: CAGSLLGTEAFF. Drawing the rest from reference TRBV7-9 and TRBJ1-1, the complete variable domain is DTGVSQNPRHKITKRGQNVTFRCDPISEHNRLYWYRQTLGQGPEFLTYFQNEAQLEKSRLLSDRFSAERPKGSFSTLEIQRTEQGDSAMYLCAGSLLGTEAFFGQGTRLTVV.

CDR3 region: CASLSIWTEAFF. For the CDR3, the DNA is TGTGCCAGTCTTAGCATATGGACTGAAGCTTTCTTT. The chain has TRBV28 and TRBJ1-1; no reliable D call. The CDR3 consists of 12 residues. CDR1 and CDR2 from the germline V gene are MDHEN and SYDVKM. Trimming removed 9 bases at V and 5 bases at J, with 13 bases between.

The V and J genes are TRBV20-1 and TRBJ1-1; D is uncertain. The CDR3 contains 12 residues. Germline V gene lookup returns CDR1 DFQATT and CDR2 SNEGSKA (reference sequence). Trimming cost V 0 bases and J 6 bases, with 8 bases left between them. DNA of the CDR3: TGCAGTGCTAGAGATTGGAGACCTGAAGCTTTCTTT. This gives the protein CSARDWRPEAFF.

The V gene is TRBV6-2 or TRBV6-3, the J gene TRBJ2-6; TRBD1 matches 8 bases. Per germline, CDR1 MNHEY and CDR2 SVGEGT. This CDR3 spans 19 amino acids. Trimming at V came to 2 bases and at J to 1 base, leaving 10 bases not matched to a gene. The CDR3 loop is CASSYDFRGPASGANVLTF. The CDR3 DNA reads TGTGCCAGCAGTTACGATTTCAGGGGGCCCGCTTCTGGGGCCAACGTCCTGACTTTC.

The chain couples TRBV6-1 to TRBJ2-4; D unresolved. The J call may be in error: the DNA end matches TRBJ2-7 better. The CDR3 has 11 residues. Germline V lookup: CDR1 MNHNS, CDR2 SASEGT. The CDR3 sequence is CASSGFYEQYF. CDR3 bases: TGTGCCAGCAGTGGATTTTACGAGCAGTACTTC.

This clonotype has only a few counts. This chain uses TRBV3-1 with TRBJ2-5; TRBD2 matches at 9 bases. Trimming cost V 1 base and J 3 bases; bases outside gene matches: 3. Germline assignment: CDR1 LGHDT and CDR2 YNNKEL (reference sequence). This CDR3 has 15 residues. The CDR3 loop is CASSQALAGKETQYF. CDR3 nucleotide sequence: TGTGCCAGCAGCCAAGCCCTAGCGGGGAAAGAGACCCAGTACTTC.

Worth noting for this clonotype: Sequence at one end of the junction differs from germline and may be a read error. The CDR3 region has the DNA TGTGCCAGCTCACCACCACAGGGATCCTGCGAGCAGTACTTC. Translation: CASSPPQGSCEQYF. This chain links TRBV18 with TRBJ2-7; tentatively, D is TRBD1 (6 bases). The CDR3 contains 14 residues. CDR1 and CDR2 from the germline V gene are KGHSH and LQKENI.

This clonotype has only a few counts. A much larger clone differs from this one at a single base, so this may be a read error. The CDR3 DNA sequence: TGCGCCAGCAGCTCCCCTAGCGGGGGGGCAAATGAGCAGTACTTC. Translating gives CASSSPSGGANEQYF. The chain carries TRBV5-1 and TRBJ2-5; 12 bases align to TRBD2. This CDR3 has 15 residues. After removal of 3 bases from V and 11 bases from J, the junction contained 11 bases not matched to a gene. Germline loops: CDR1 SGHRS, CDR2 YFSETQ.

This clonotype was seen a handful of times. The CDR3, as DNA: TGCGCCAGCAGAACAGGGACTACTATCTATGGCTACACCTTC. Protein sequence: CASRTGTTIYGYTF. This chain connects TRBV5-1 to TRBJ1-2; possibly TRBD1 for D (6 bases). Trimming cost V 5 bases and J 4 bases, with 15 bases left between them. This CDR3 region has 14 residues. CDR1 and CDR2 from the germline V gene are SGHRS and YFSETQ.

Note on this clonotype: Being one base from a much bigger clone, this may be a read error. The CDR3 loop reads CAWRVQGACEQYF. The DNA of the CDR3 is TGTGCCTGGAGGGTGCAGGGGGCGTGCGAGCAGTACTTC. The chain joins TRBV30 to TRBJ2-7, with 8 bases identical to TRBD1. Germline V gene lookup returns CDR1 GTSNPN and CDR2 SVGIG (reference sequence). After removal of 3 bases from V and 6 bases from J, the junction contained 7 bases not matched to a gene. The CDR3 totals 13 residues.

This clonotype has ten or more counts. One junction end disagrees with the germline gene, perhaps due to a read error. The chain is built from TRBV5-1 and TRBJ2-3, with D tentatively TRBD1 or TRBD2 (6 bases each). Germline CDR1 SGHRS, CDR2 YFSETQ. CDR3 length: 14 amino acids. In DNA, the CDR3 is TGTGCCAGCAGTCTGGAGGGGGGCACAGATACGCAGTATTTT. This translates into CASSLEGGTDTQYF. Drawing the rest from reference TRBV5-1 and TRBJ2-3, the complete variable domain is KAGVTQTPRYLIKTRGQQVTLSCSPISGHRSVSWYQQTPGQGLQFLFEYFSETQRNKGNFPGRFSGRQFSNSRSEMNVSTLELGDSALYLCASSLEGGTDTQYFGPGTRLTVL.